Listed below are T cell receptor beta chains from one sample, sequenced in a study of blood T cells in healthy people across ages. TCRdb reprocessed the 5' RACE reads via MiXCR and lists one record per CDR3 protein. The repertoire consists of about 640,000 distinct CDR3 sequences, with roughly three fifths occurring once and the leading ten covering over 30%. Sequencing was carried out using blood. The receptors were gathered from a man between 60 and 75 years old in good health. CDR3s include the opening cysteine and the closing phenylalanine or tryptophan. Fields, in order: J gene, D gene, clone size, V gene, CDR3 DNA, CDR3 protein. D genes are given only for firm matches. The size entry is marked missing in some rows and otherwise reads once, few, many or a size class.

j_call: TRBJ2-3
d_call: NA
clone_size: NA
v_call: TRBV11-2
cdr3_nt: TGTGCCAGCAGCTTACGCCGGACTACCTGGACCACAGATACCCAGTATTTT
cdr3_aa: CASSLRRTTWTTDTQYF

j_call: TRBJ2-5
d_call: TRBD2
clone_size: few
v_call: TRBV20-1
cdr3_nt: TGCAGTGCACCTGGACGGGGGGGCGAGACCCAGTACTTC
cdr3_aa: CSAPGRGGETQYF

j_call: TRBJ1-2
d_call: NA
clone_size: NA
v_call: TRBV3-1
cdr3_nt: TGTGCCAGCAGTCCACTGGCTTATTATGGCTACACCTTC
cdr3_aa: CASSPLAYYGYTF

j_call: TRBJ1-1
d_call: TRBD1
clone_size: NA
v_call: TRBV6-2/TRBV6-3
cdr3_nt: TGTGCCAGCAGTTACTCCGGGACAGGGGTAAACACTGAAGCTTTCTTT
cdr3_aa: CASSYSGTGVNTEAFF

j_call: TRBJ2-7
d_call: NA
clone_size: few
v_call: TRBV24-1
cdr3_nt: TGTGCCACCAGTGCCCCAGGCGGAGGGCTCTACGAGCAGTACTTC
cdr3_aa: CATSAPGGGLYEQYF

j_call: TRBJ1-1
d_call: TRBD1
clone_size: NA
v_call: TRBV3-1
cdr3_nt: TGTGCCAGCAGCAACCGGGACAGGGGCCTAATCCCCACTGAAGCTTTCTTT
cdr3_aa: CASSNRDRGLIPTEAFF

j_call: TRBJ2-1
d_call: TRBD1
clone_size: NA
v_call: TRBV5-1
cdr3_nt: TGCGCCAGCAGCAGAACCGGGACAGGCCGCGCCTACAATGAGCAGTTCTTC
cdr3_aa: CASSRTGTGRAYNEQFF

j_call: TRBJ1-5
d_call: NA
clone_size: NA
v_call: TRBV24-1
cdr3_nt: TGTGCCACCAGTGATTTCGGGGAAGCGAAGCCCCAGCATTTT
cdr3_aa: CATSDFGEAKPQHF

j_call: TRBJ2-7
d_call: NA
clone_size: few
v_call: TRBV12-3/TRBV12-4
cdr3_nt: TGTGCCAGCAGTTCATCCGGGACGCGAACCTACGAGCAGTACTTC
cdr3_aa: CASSSSGTRTYEQYF

j_call: TRBJ2-7
d_call: NA
clone_size: NA
v_call: TRBV18
cdr3_nt: TGTGCCAGCTCACCGACACTCGACTACGAGCAGTACTTC
cdr3_aa: CASSPTLDYEQYF

j_call: TRBJ1-2
d_call: NA
clone_size: once
v_call: TRBV5-1
cdr3_nt: TGCGCCAGCAGCTTGGAGTTGTCGGGCGACTATGGCTACACCTTC
cdr3_aa: CASSLELSGDYGYTF

j_call: TRBJ2-7
d_call: TRBD1
clone_size: NA
v_call: TRBV4-1
cdr3_nt: TGCGCCAGCAGCCACCCGGGACAGGGGGAAGAGCAGTACTTC
cdr3_aa: CASSHPGQGEEQYF

j_call: TRBJ2-5
d_call: NA
clone_size: NA
v_call: TRBV6-1
cdr3_nt: TGTGCCAGCAGTGAAGGTAGGGCGGAGTACTTC
cdr3_aa: CASSEGRAEYF

j_call: TRBJ2-7
d_call: TRBD1
clone_size: few
v_call: TRBV7-2
cdr3_nt: TGTGCCAGCAGCCGGGACAGCTTATCCTACGAGCAGTACTTC
cdr3_aa: CASSRDSLSYEQYF

j_call: TRBJ2-5
d_call: NA
clone_size: NA
v_call: TRBV6-6
cdr3_nt: TGTGCCAGCAGTTACTCGCAACAAGAGACCCAGTACTTC
cdr3_aa: CASSYSQQETQYF